A selection of T cell receptor beta chains follows, all from one sample in a study of shared clonotypes between healthy human individuals. This table comes from immunoSEQ multiplex PCR, and its TCRdb copy is limited to in-frame clones, with some not included. The sample shows nearly 2 million clones, about 94% of them seen only once. The sample was naive CD8+ T cells sorted from blood. These receptor sequences come from a man aged 18 to 29 in good health. CDR3s include the opening cysteine and the closing phenylalanine or tryptophan. Fields, in order: V gene, clone size, CDR3 protein. Clone size is stated in some rows and not others, as once, few, many or a class when expanded.

V: TRBV11-2
size: .
CDR3: CASSSGLAGGLSSYNEQFF

V: TRBV10-3
size: .
CDR3: CAGTGGYGYTF

V: TRBV6-5
size: .
CDR3: CASRIDSHSNQPQHF

V: TRBV9
size: once
CDR3: CASSVSGGETQYF

V: TRBV28
size: .
CDR3: CASSRRTGGSGELFF

V: TRBV7-3
size: .
CDR3: CASSLTADYNSPLHF

V: TRBV10-1
size: .
CDR3: CASSRTGADYEQYF

V: TRBV28
size: .
CDR3: CASSLSPSDFQETQYF

V: TRBV6-5
size: .
CDR3: CASRGGWKETQYF

V: TRBV5-6
size: .
CDR3: CASSLDGGRKQYF

V: TRBV28
size: .
CDR3: CASGTSSYEQYF

V: TRBV10-3
size: .
CDR3: CAISESDSNQPQHF

V: TRBV4-1
size: .
CDR3: CASSQVVRGSYEQYF

V: TRBV27
size: .
CDR3: CASSSVGLAGVRVGAQYF

V: TRBV2
size: .
CDR3: CAITADRGENEAFF

V: TRBV9
size: .
CDR3: CASSVTESTDTQYF

V: TRBV6-1
size: .
CDR3: CASSESPWGAGYEQYF

V: TRBV7-2
size: .
CDR3: CASSSGRFYEQYF

V: TRBV7-9
size: .
CDR3: CASSLGVGFGYTF

V: TRBV7-9
size: .
CDR3: CASSLGSGDRDDMELFF

V: TRBV2
size: .
CDR3: CASSEGTSSTDTQYF

V: TRBV9
size: .
CDR3: CASSAERGEQFF

V: TRBV30
size: .
CDR3: CAWSPGTGYEQYF

V: TRBV4-3
size: .
CDR3: CASSRDESYEQYF

V: TRBV13
size: .
CDR3: CASSQGYTPYEQYF

V: TRBV27
size: .
CDR3: CASSSTGVQGGNQPQHF

V: TRBV4-1
size: once
CDR3: CASSLTSVGTIYF

V: TRBV10-3
size: .
CDR3: CAISDPGQGSYEQYF